Each of the 13 T cell receptor beta chains below was sequenced from the same sample in a study of blood T cells in healthy people across ages. Then a second PCR, running roughly 7 to 12 cycles, was carried out with a sample-barcoded 5' primer and a J-beta primer mix. A single record per CDR3 protein comes from TCRdb applying MiXCR to the 5' RACE reads. The data show about 900,000 distinct CDR3 sequences, around 46% seen once. The sample consisted of blood. The receptors were gathered from a man under 40 in good health.

This clonotype was observed a few times. This chain joins TRBV4-1 and TRBJ2-7; D might be TRBD1 (6 bases). Trimming took 0 bases from V and 3 from J, leaving 12 bases between them. The CDR3 covers 15 residues. Germline-derived CDR1 and CDR2 are MGHRA and YSYEKL. DNA for the CDR3: TGCGCCAGCAGCCAAGAAGACAGGACCCTCTACGAGCAGTACTTC. Its translation is CASSQEDRTLYEQYF.

This clonotype was seen a handful of times. The chain links TRBV25-1 to TRBJ2-7; D is ambiguous. The CDR3 is 15 amino acids. V was shortened by 3 bases and J by 0 bases, with 12 bases between the two germline ends. The germline V gene encodes CDR1 MGHDK and CDR2 SYGVNS. Here the CDR3 reads CASSDKLPSSYEQYF. CDR3 DNA: TGTGCCAGCAGTGACAAACTCCCGAGCTCCTACGAGCAGTACTTC.

Of note for this clonotype: The CDR3 end shows no conserved phenylalanine or tryptophan, and so a read error is likely. The chain combines TRBV7-2 with TRBJ2-7; the D gene is possibly TRBD2 (6 bases). Trimming took off 4 bases at V and 1 base at J, with 14 bases between the two ends. There are 15 residues in the CDR3. Germline CDR1 SGHTA, CDR2 FQGNSA. CDR3 nucleotides: TGTGCCAGCAGCTCTTTTGGGCGGGGATCCTACGAGCAGTACTTG. As protein: CASSSFGRGSYEQYL.

V is TRBV25-1 and J is TRBJ1-2, with D unresolved. CDR1 is MGHDK, CDR2 SYGVNS, per germline. CDR3 length: 14 amino acids. Between the trimmed V and J ends, which lost 2 bases and 1 base, there was a span of 8 bases. Written as DNA, the CDR3 is TGTGCCAGCAGTGAACCCCTCCGTAACTATGGCTACACCTTC. It translates to CASSEPLRNYGYTF.

The rearrangement links TRBV10-3 to TRBJ2-7, with a weak D call TRBD1 (6 bases). The J call may be incorrect, as the DNA end agrees better with TRBJ2-5. Germline lookup yields CDR1 ENHRY and CDR2 SYGVKD. The CDR3 spans 14 residues. The CDR3 coding sequence is TGTGCCATCAGTGAGTCCGGACAGAAGGAGACCCAGTACTTC. It translates to CAISESGQKETQYF.

The chain links TRBV20-1 to TRBJ1-1; D gene unclear. Trimming removed 3 bases at V and 9 bases at J, with 11 bases between. Germline V lookup: CDR1 DFQATT, CDR2 SNEGSKA (reference sequence). CDR3 size: 11 residues. CDR3 bases: TGCAGTGCTAGGGTGGTCCGACAAGCTTTCTTT. This encodes CSARVVRQAFF.

The chain uses TRBV5-6 and TRBJ1-1; 9 bases line up with TRBD1. The germline V gene encodes CDR1 SGHDT and CDR2 YYEEEE. The CDR3 spans 16 residues. The ends lost 6 bases at V and 10 bases at J; junction bases unmatched: 19. CDR3 coding DNA: TGTGCCAGCACCCATCGAACAGGGGGCCGTTCTCTGGGAGCTTTCTTT. Encoded protein: CASTHRTGGRSLGAFF. Full variable domain (rest looked up from reference TRBV5-6 and TRBJ1-1): DAGVTQSPTHLIKTRGQQVTLRCSPKSGHDTVSWYQQALGQGPQFIFQYYEEEERQRGNFPDRFSGHQFPNYSSELNVNALLLGDSALYLCASTHRTGGRSLGAFFGQGTRLTVV.

This chain links TRBV11-2 with TRBJ1-2, with 7 bases lining up with TRBD1. Germline V CDR1 and CDR2: SGHAT, FQNNGV. V lost 6 bases, J lost 0 bases, and 7 bases stayed unmatched. The CDR3 length is 15 residues. The CDR3, as DNA: TGTGCCAGCAGGAAACAGGGGCTAGCTAACTATGGCTACACCTTC. Translation: CASRKQGLANYGYTF.

This clonotype was picked up a small number of times. The chain recombines TRBV28 with TRBJ2-7, with TRBD2 matching over 12 bases. The CDR3 has 15 residues. In germline, CDR1 is MDHEN, CDR2 SYDVKM. V lost 6 bases to trimming and J lost 1 base; unmatched junction nucleotides: 4. The chain's CDR3 is CASRDTSGGSYEQYF. CDR3 DNA sequence: TGTGCCAGCAGGGATACTAGCGGGGGGTCCTACGAGCAGTACTTC.

The chain recombines TRBV29-1 with TRBJ1-1; D might be TRBD1 (5 bases). The germline V gene has CDR1 SQVTM and CDR2 ANQGSEA. This CDR3 spans 13 amino acids. V gave up 7 bases and J gave up 4 bases, with 16 bases separating them. The CDR3 spells CSARPQGATEAFF. DNA for the CDR3: TGCAGCGCTCGACCCCAAGGGGCCACTGAAGCTTTCTTT.

This clonotype was observed a handful of times. Mismatch with germline at one junction end may stem from a read error. This sequence joins TRBV6-1 and TRBJ2-3; 7 bases line up with TRBD1. CDR3 length: 16 residues. The germline gives CDR1 MNHNS, CDR2 SASEGT. The CDR3 bases are TGTGCCAGCAGTGCGACTCGACAGGGCCGCACGGATACGCAGTATTTT. Residues: CASSATRQGRTDTQYF.

The chain is built from TRBV7-9 and TRBJ2-7; either TRBD1 or TRBD2 may fit D (5 bases each). The V gene lost 5 bases and the J gene lost 2 bases, with 16 bases spanning the gap. The germline V gene encodes CDR1 SEHNR and CDR2 FQNEAQ (reference sequence). The CDR3 contains 15 residues. The CDR3 sequence: CASSAPGTSAYEQYF. The CDR3 DNA sequence: TGTGCCAGCAGCGCTCCCGGGACGTCGGCCTACGAGCAGTACTTC.

V and J are TRBV21-1 and TRBJ1-2; TRBD1, the table's D call, lacks a check against the DNA. TRBV21-1 is described as a pseudogene. The CDR3 spans 14 residues. DNA for the CDR3: TGTGCCAGCACGGGACAGGGGGCTCGTCAGGGCTACACCTTC. The encoded protein is CASTGQGARQGYTF.